This TCR beta chain was observed in a study of T cells in Graves' hyperthyroidism and ophthalmopathy. Researchers took RNA transcripts and amplified the TCR beta CDR3 regions from them. First-round RT-PCR targeting the TCR CDR3 was performed with the HTBI primer set. One entry per CDR3 protein results from TCRdb running MiXCR on the multiplex PCR reads. The sample carries 560,000 or so distinct CDR3 sequences, more than 45% recorded once. This clonotype came up many times. The CDR3 totals 11 residues. The ends were cut back, 5 bases at V and 6 bases at J, with 7 bases in the middle. Germline V lookup: CDR1 SNHLY, CDR2 FYNNEI.

The sequence derives from a woman under 30 with Graves' hyperthyroidism. The J gene is TRBJ1-2, the V gene TRBV2; D uncertain. Specimen: peripheral blood or thyroid tissue (not recorded which). The CDR3 is CASSPWDGYTF. DNA of the CDR3: TGTGCCAGCAGTCCTTGGGATGGCTACACCTTC.